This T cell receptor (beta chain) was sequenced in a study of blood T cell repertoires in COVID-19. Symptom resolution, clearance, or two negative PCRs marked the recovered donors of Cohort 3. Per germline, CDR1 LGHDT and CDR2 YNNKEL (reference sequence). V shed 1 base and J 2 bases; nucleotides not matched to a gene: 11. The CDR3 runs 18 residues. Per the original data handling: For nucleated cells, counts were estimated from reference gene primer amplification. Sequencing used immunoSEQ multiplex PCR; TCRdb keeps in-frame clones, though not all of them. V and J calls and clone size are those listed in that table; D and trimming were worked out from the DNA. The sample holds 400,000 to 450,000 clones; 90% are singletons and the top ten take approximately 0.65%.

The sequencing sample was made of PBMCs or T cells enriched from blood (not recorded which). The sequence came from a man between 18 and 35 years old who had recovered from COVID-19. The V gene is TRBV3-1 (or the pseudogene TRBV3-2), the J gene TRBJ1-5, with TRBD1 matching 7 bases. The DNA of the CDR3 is TGTGCCAGCAGCCAAGCGTTACTCCCCGGACAGGGCAATCAGCCCCAGCATTTT. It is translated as CASSQALLPGQGNQPQHF.